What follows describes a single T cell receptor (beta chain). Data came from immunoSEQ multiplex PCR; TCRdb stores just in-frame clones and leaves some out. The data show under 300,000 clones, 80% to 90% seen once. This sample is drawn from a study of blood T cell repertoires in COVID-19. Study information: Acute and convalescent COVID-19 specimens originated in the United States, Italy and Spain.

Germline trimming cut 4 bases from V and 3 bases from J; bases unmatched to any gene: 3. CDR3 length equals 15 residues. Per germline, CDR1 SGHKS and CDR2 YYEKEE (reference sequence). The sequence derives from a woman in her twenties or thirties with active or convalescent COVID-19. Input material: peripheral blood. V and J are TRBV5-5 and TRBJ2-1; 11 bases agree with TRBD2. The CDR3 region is CASSILAGGYNEQFF. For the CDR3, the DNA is TGTGCCAGCAGCATTCTAGCGGGGGGCTACAATGAGCAGTTCTTC. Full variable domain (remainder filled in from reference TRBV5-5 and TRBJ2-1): DAGVTQSPTHLIKTRGQQVTLRCSPISGHKSVSWYQQVLGQGPQFIFQYYEKEERGRGNFPDRFSARQFPNYSSELNVNALLLGDSALYLCASSILAGGYNEQFFGPGTRLTVL.